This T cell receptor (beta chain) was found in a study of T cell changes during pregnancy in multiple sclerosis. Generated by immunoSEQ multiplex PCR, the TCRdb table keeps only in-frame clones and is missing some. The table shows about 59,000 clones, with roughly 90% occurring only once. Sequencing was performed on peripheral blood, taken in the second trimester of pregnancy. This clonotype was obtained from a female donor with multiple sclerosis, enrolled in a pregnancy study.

The CDR3, as DNA: TGTGCCAGCTCACCACTCGGGACTAGCGGGGGTGGCTCCTACGAGCAGTACTTC. Protein: CASSPLGTSGGGSYEQYF. The V and J genes are TRBV18 and TRBJ2-7; TRBD2 matches 14 bases. Germline V gene lookup returns CDR1 KGHSH and CDR2 LQKENI. With 1 base clipped from V and 0 bases from J, the junction kept 5 bases outside the gene matches. The CDR3 sequence is 18 residues long.